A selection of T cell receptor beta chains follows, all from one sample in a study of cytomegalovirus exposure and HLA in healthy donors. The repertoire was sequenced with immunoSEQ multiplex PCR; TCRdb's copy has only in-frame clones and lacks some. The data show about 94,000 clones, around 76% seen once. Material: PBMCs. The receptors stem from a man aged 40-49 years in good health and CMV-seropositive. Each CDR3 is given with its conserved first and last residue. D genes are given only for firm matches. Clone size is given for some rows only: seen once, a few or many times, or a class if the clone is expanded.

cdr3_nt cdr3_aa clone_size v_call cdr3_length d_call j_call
TGCGCCAGCAGCATAACCGGGACAGGGGCCGCCTACGAGCAGTACTTC CASSITGTGAAYEQYF few TRBV5-1 16 TRBD1 TRBJ2-7
TGTGCCAGCAGCTTAGCCCCAGGGGGATTTAACGAAAAACTGTTTTTT CASSLAPGGFNEKLFF once TRBV7-6 16 TRBD1 TRBJ1-4
TGTGCTAGTGGTTTGGGTACCGGGACAGGGTTGCATGAGCAGTTCTTC CASGLGTGTGLHEQFF few TRBV12-5 16 TRBD1 TRBJ2-1
TGTGCCAGCAGTTACGCTGGACAGGGAACCTACGAGCAGTACTTC CASSYAGQGTYEQYF NA TRBV6-5 15 TRBD1 TRBJ2-7
TGTGCCAGCATAGTGACGAACACCGGGGAGCTGTTTTTT CASIVTNTGELFF NA TRBV28 13 NA TRBJ2-2
TGTGCCAGCAGTCGGGACATCTCCTACGAGCAGTACTTC CASSRDISYEQYF few TRBV2 13 NA TRBJ2-7
TGTGCCAGCTCACCGGGACACGCTGGGGGGACCCAGTACTTC CASSPGHAGGTQYF NA TRBV18 14 NA TRBJ2-5
TGTGCCACCAGCAGAGAACAGGGGGCTTACGAGCAGTACTTC CATSREQGAYEQYF NA TRBV15 14 TRBD1 TRBJ2-7
TGTGCCAGCTTTGGGCCTGCTTCTATGAACACTGAAGCTTTCTTT CASFGPASMNTEAFF once TRBV28 15 NA TRBJ1-1
TGTGCCAGCAGCTTTCCCGGGACAGGGGGCAGTGAAGCTTTCTTT CASSFPGTGGSEAFF NA TRBV7-2 15 TRBD1 TRBJ1-1
TGTGCCAGCACCCAAACTAGCGGGGCCCCCGGGGAGACCCAGTACTTC CASTQTSGAPGETQYF NA TRBV7-8 16 TRBD2 TRBJ2-5
TGCGCCAGCGCCCTCTGGGGGAGGGGCCGGGACACTGAAGCTTTCTTT CASALWGRGRDTEAFF NA TRBV4-1 16 NA TRBJ1-1
TGCGCCAGCAGCCGACTAGCGGACAATCAAAAGACCCAGCACTTC CASSRLADNQKTQHF once TRBV4-1 15 TRBD2 TRBJ2-5
TGTGCCAGCAGTCCGGGACAGGGGACCCTCGGCGAGCAGTACTTC CASSPGQGTLGEQYF NA TRBV6-6 15 TRBD1 TRBJ2-7
TGTGCCAGCAGCTTAGCGGGTGTGGGGGCGAACACTGAAGCTTTCTTT CASSLAGVGANTEAFF few TRBV7-2 16 NA TRBJ1-1
TGTGCCAGCAGTACCGCAGGGGGTCGCAATCAGCCCCAGCATTTT CASSTAGGRNQPQHF few TRBV28 15 TRBD1 TRBJ1-5
TGCAGCGTCGCAGGGGGCTTGGGACAGGGGGCCTCACCCCTCCACTTT CSVAGGLGQGASPLHF NA TRBV29-1 16 TRBD1 TRBJ1-6
TGTGCCAGCAGTAGGACAGGGTTGGCAGATACGCAGTATTTT CASSRTGLADTQYF NA TRBV6-1 14 TRBD1 TRBJ2-3
TGTGCCAGCAGTGGCCGACAGGGACCTGGAAACACCATATATTTT CASSGRQGPGNTIYF NA TRBV6-1 15 TRBD1 TRBJ1-3
TGTGCCAGCAGTTTATATAGCGGGAGCGGGAACGAGCAGTACTTC CASSLYSGSGNEQYF NA TRBV28 15 TRBD2 TRBJ2-7
TGTGCCAGCAGCGTGAACATTTACACTGAAGCTTTCTTT CASSVNIYTEAFF NA TRBV9 13 NA TRBJ1-1
TGTGCCAGCACCCCAGCCTCCGGGACAGGGTCGATCTATGGCTACACCTTC CASTPASGTGSIYGYTF NA TRBV28 17 TRBD1 TRBJ1-2
TGTGCTAGTGGTTTAGGGACTACAGATACGCAGTATTTT CASGLGTTDTQYF NA TRBV12-5 13 NA TRBJ2-3
TGCAGCGTAGGGGACAGGCTCGGGCAGCCCCAGCATTTT CSVGDRLGQPQHF NA TRBV29-1 13 TRBD1 TRBJ1-5